This T cell receptor (beta chain) appears in the sequencing data of a study of blood T cell repertoires in COVID-19. Germline CDR1 reads SGHNT; CDR2 reads YYREEE (reference sequence). Germline trimming cut 6 bases from V and 2 bases from J; bases unmatched to any gene: 4. The CDR3 runs to 13 residues. Authors' data handling: Amplifying reference gene primers gave estimates of nucleated cell counts. Generated by immunoSEQ multiplex PCR, the TCRdb table keeps only in-frame clones and is missing some. V, J and clone size are those of that table, while D and trimming were read from the DNA. The sample records 390,000 or so clones, roughly four fifths being singletons.

The sequencing input was PBMCs or T cells enriched from blood (not recorded which). The sequence was obtained from a woman aged 45-65 years who had recovered from COVID-19. The chain is built from TRBV5-4 and TRBJ1-2; TRBD1 agrees at 7 bases. The CDR3 protein is CASTQGQNYGYTF. The CDR3 nucleotides are TGTGCCAGCACCCAGGGACAGAACTATGGCTACACCTTC.